This T cell receptor (beta chain) is drawn from a study of T cells in Graves' hyperthyroidism and ophthalmopathy. Overall study: Before any treatment, at initial diagnosis, peripheral blood was collected. Study-wide points: Most thyroid clonotypes that were expanded above 0.001 also turned up in blood. Ophthalmopathy prediction by the model preceded onset by a median about 6 months.

Germline CDR1 reads KGHSH; CDR2 reads LQKENI. V was pared by 3 bases and J by 2 bases, with 9 bases between. CDR3 size: 14 residues. There are many counts of this clonotype. What it recognizes is unknown. Fresh peripheral blood, approximately 10 ml, yielded the PBMCs. RNA transcripts provided the source from which TCR beta CDR3 regions were amplified. TCR CDR3 underwent first-round RT-PCR with the HTBI primer set. TCRdb itself ran the multiplex PCR reads through MiXCR, one entry per CDR3 protein. The profile shows around 300,000 distinct CDR3 sequences, nearly 15% of them singletons. Sample: blood. The source is a woman between 50 and 59 years old with Graves' hyperthyroidism that later progressed to Graves' ophthalmopathy. The chain combines TRBV18 with TRBJ2-3; perhaps D is TRBD1 or TRBD2 (5 bases each). As DNA, the CDR3 is TGTGCCAGCTCACCGGGACCTCTCACAGATACGCAGTATTTT. Its translation is CASSPGPLTDTQYF.